The clone carrying this T cell receptor beta chain was detected only a few times. Its matching antigen is unknown. The data derive from a study of blood T cells in healthy people across ages. Alongside a J-beta primer mix, a sample-barcoded 5' primer served in a second PCR lasting about 7 to 11 cycles. TCRdb fed the 5' RACE reads into MiXCR, producing one record per CDR3 protein. Of 550,000 to 750,000 distinct CDR3 sequences in the sample, roughly 21% are singletons; the top ten hold under 4%. Findings and limits, study-wide: Versus aged donors, long-lived donors had higher diversity and more naive CD4+ cells. For the donors, CMV status was unknown and possibly confounded expanded clonotype changes.

V shed 0 bases, J shed 7 bases, and the junction held 11 bases outside the gene matches. Per germline, CDR1 DFQATT and CDR2 SNEGSKA (reference sequence). This CDR3 is built from 16 residues. The receptor's source is a man between 65 and 85 years old in good health. The sample consisted of blood. The chain is built from TRBV20-1 and TRBJ2-1, with 8 bases that match TRBD1. The DNA for the CDR3 is TGCAGTGCTAGAGATTTTTCCCGAACAGGGGGAAATGAGCAGTTCTTC. Amino acids: CSARDFSRTGGNEQFF.